This T cell receptor (beta chain) was documented in a study of T-cell reconstitution after alpha-beta-depleted transplantation in children. Preparation of the TCRbeta library used unique molecular identifiers. TCRdb passed the PCR reads through MiXCR, listing each CDR3 protein once. The sample has a few hundred thousand distinct CDR3 sequences; about 9.4% are singletons. This clonotype was counted a few times. J was trimmed by 4 bases and V by 5 bases; bases with no gene match: 6. CDR3 length: 14 amino acids. CDR1 LNHNV and CDR2 YYDKDF come from the germline V gene (reference sequence). This clonotype originated in a human donor who donated a stem cell graft to a child with acute lymphoblastic leukemia. The V gene is TRBV15, the J gene TRBJ2-5; TRBD1 matches 8 bases. The specimen was PBMCs from the stem cell graft donor, collected from the stem cell graft. The CDR3: CATSPRTGRETQYF. The CDR3 bases are TGTGCCACCAGCCCCAGGACAGGGAGAGAGACCCAGTACTTC.